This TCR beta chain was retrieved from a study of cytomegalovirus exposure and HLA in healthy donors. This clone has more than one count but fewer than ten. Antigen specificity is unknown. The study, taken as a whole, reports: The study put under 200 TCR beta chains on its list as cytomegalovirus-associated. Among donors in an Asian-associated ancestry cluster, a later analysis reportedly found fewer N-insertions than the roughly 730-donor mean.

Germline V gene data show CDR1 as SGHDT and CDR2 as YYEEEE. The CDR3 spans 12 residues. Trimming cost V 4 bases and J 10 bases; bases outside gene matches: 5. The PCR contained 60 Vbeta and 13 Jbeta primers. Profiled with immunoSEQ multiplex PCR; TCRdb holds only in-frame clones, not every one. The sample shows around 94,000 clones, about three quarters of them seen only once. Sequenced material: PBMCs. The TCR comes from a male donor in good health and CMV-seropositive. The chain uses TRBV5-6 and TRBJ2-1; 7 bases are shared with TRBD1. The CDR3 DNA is TGTGCCAGCAGCCCTACAGGGGTCGAGCAGTTCTTC. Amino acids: CASSPTGVEQFF.